The 27 T cell receptor beta chains in this list originate from one sample, sequenced in a study of beta chain features in type 1 diabetes. As every portion of the isolated RNA was reverse transcribed, the sequencing read expressed TCRB transcripts. Assay: immunoSEQ multiplex PCR; the TCRdb copy retains only in-frame clones and omits some. The table includes about 350,000 clones, around 20% detected once. Material: naive CD4+ T cells from blood. Receptor source: a woman between 18 and 29 years old in good health.

This chain joins TRBV6-8 and TRBJ2-2; 10 bases agree with TRBD1. The J segment lost 0 bases and the V segment lost 7 bases, leaving 8 bases of the junction unmatched. Germline values: CDR1 MNHGY, CDR2 SAAAGT. This CDR3 contains 17 residues. The CDR3 region is CASKGQGRLPNTGELFF. The CDR3 DNA reads TGTGCCAGCAAGGGACAGGGGCGTCTACCGAACACCGGGGAGCTGTTTTTT.

The chain links TRBV7-6 to TRBJ1-3, with a possible D match to TRBD1 (6 bases). V was trimmed by 5 bases and J by 8 bases, leaving 19 bases between them. CDR3 length equals 15 residues. The germline gives CDR1 SGHVS, CDR2 FNYEAQ. CDR3 coding DNA: TGTGCCAGCAGCCCAGGGGCGAGGGAGGGACACACCATATATTTT. Translated: CASSPGAREGHTIYF.

This clone was seen only a few times. The CDR3 protein is CASSWTSGAPGELFF. In DNA form, the CDR3 reads TGCGCCAGCTCCTGGACTAGCGGGGCCCCCGGGGAGCTGTTTTTT. The rearrangement joins TRBV5-1 to TRBJ2-2; 12 bases are shared with TRBD2. The CDR3 runs to 15 residues. V dropped 7 bases and J dropped 6; count of bases not matched to a gene: 7. Per germline, CDR1 SGHRS and CDR2 YFSETQ.

The chain couples TRBV5-1 to TRBJ2-1; 8 bases fit TRBD2. V lost 6 bases and J lost 4; bases outside the gene matches: 6. The germline V gene has CDR1 SGHRS and CDR2 YFSETQ. This CDR3 has 14 amino acids. CDR3 nucleotide sequence: TGCGCCAGCACCGTAGCGGGGCAATACAATGAGCAGTTCTTC. It codes for CASTVAGQYNEQFF. Drawing the rest from reference TRBV5-1 and TRBJ2-1, the complete variable domain is KAGVTQTPRYLIKTRGQQVTLSCSPISGHRSVSWYQQTPGQGLQFLFEYFSETQRNKGNFPGRFSGRQFSNSRSEMNVSTLELGDSALYLCASTVAGQYNEQFFGPGTRLTVL.

On this clone: Germline and junction disagree at one end, which may indicate a read error. The chain employs TRBV6-5 and TRBJ2-6; a weak D match, TRBD2 (7 bases). Germline V gives CDR1 MNHEY, CDR2 SVGAGI. This CDR3 has 13 residues. The CDR3 DNA reads TGTGCCAGCAGGGGGGGGCCGGGGAACGACCTGACTTTC. Amino acid sequence: CASRGGPGNDLTF.

This sequence joins TRBV7-2 and TRBJ2-3; a possible D gene is TRBD2 (7 bases). The CDR3 runs 15 residues. V was trimmed by 5 bases and J by 4 bases, leaving 16 bases between them. Looked up from germline, CDR1 is SGHTA and CDR2 is FQGNSA. The CDR3 spells CASSQGRVRSDTQYF. The CDR3 DNA reads TGTGCCAGCAGCCAGGGGAGGGTTCGGTCAGATACGCAGTATTTT.

Turning to this clone: Other DNA sequences in this specimen translate into the identical CDR3. The chain uses TRBV18 and TRBJ2-7; D gene uncertain. CDR1 KGHSH and CDR2 LQKENI come from the germline V gene. V was clipped by 0 bases and J by 0 bases, with 6 bases between them. The CDR3 covers 14 residues. In nucleotides, the CDR3 is TGTGCCAGCTCACCACCGGGCAGCTCCTACGAGCAGTACTTC. Translated, it gives CASSPPGSSYEQYF.

The J gene is TRBJ2-6, the V gene TRBV7-8; D ambiguous. V lost 1 base to trimming and J lost 4 bases, with 5 bases between them. Germline CDR1 SGHVS, CDR2 FQNEAQ. The CDR3 runs 14 residues. CDR3 amino acids: CASSLDLGANVLTF. The CDR3 DNA follows: TGTGCCAGCAGCTTAGATCTGGGGGCCAACGTCCTGACTTTC.

V gene TRBV6-1 combines with J gene TRBJ2-7; 7 bases align to TRBD1. The J segment lost 6 bases and the V segment lost 5 bases, leaving 7 bases of the junction unmatched. Germline loops: CDR1 MNHNS, CDR2 SASEGT. CDR3 length equals 13 residues. CDR3 amino acids: CASSSNDRVEQYF. The CDR3 nucleotides read TGTGCCAGCAGTTCAAACGACAGGGTCGAGCAGTACTTC.

This chain uses TRBV5-4 with TRBJ2-3, with D possibly TRBD2 on 5 matching bases. From germline, CDR1 is SGHNT and CDR2 YYREEE (reference sequence). The CDR3 runs to 15 residues. Trimming shortened V by 4 bases and J by 0 bases, and 12 bases separated the two germline ends. Here the CDR3 reads CASSPGGGSTDTQYF. In DNA, the CDR3 is TGTGCCAGCAGCCCTGGCGGCGGGAGCACAGATACGCAGTATTTT.

The table lists this clone with a few counts. This sequence joins TRBV11-1 and TRBJ2-5; 9 bases are shared with TRBD2. Trimming cost V 3 bases and J 5 bases; bases outside gene matches: 4. The CDR3 is 14 residues long. CDR1 is SGHAT, CDR2 FQDESV, per germline (reference sequence). CDR3 loop: CASSLGLARETQYF. The CDR3 DNA is TGTGCCAGCAGCTTGGGACTAGCAAGGGAGACCCAGTACTTC.

Only a few counts were recorded for this clone. The chain links TRBV5-6 to TRBJ2-7, with 10 bases fitting TRBD1. After removal of 3 bases from V and 6 bases from J, the junction contained 6 bases not matched to a gene. The germline V gene has CDR1 SGHDT and CDR2 YYEEEE. This CDR3 has 14 amino acids. The DNA for the CDR3 is TGTGCCAGCAGCTCGGACAGGGGGGCCGGCGAGCAGTACTTC. As protein: CASSSDRGAGEQYF.

This sequence joins TRBV6-6 and TRBJ2-5; tentative D call: TRBD1 (6 bases). This CDR3 comprises 15 residues. CDR1 is MNHNY, CDR2 SVGAGI, per germline (reference sequence). Trimming took 2 bases from V and 2 from J, leaving 12 bases between them. As DNA, the CDR3 is TGTGCCAGCAGTTACCCCGGGACACAACAAGAGACCCAGTACTTC. Protein sequence: CASSYPGTQQETQYF.

This clone was observed a few times. CDR3 in amino acids: CASSEYGQTGANVLTF. The CDR3 region has the DNA TGTGCCAGCAGTGAGTATGGACAGACTGGGGCCAACGTCCTGACTTTC. V gene TRBV2 combines with J gene TRBJ2-6; D possibly corresponds to TRBD1 (6 bases). The CDR3 is made up of 16 amino acids. Trimming stripped 3 bases from V and 2 bases from J, with 11 bases between. Germline lookup yields CDR1 SNHLY and CDR2 FYNNEI.

A few counts support this clone. This chain links TRBV10-2 with TRBJ2-3, with 7 bases aligning to TRBD1. V lost 2 bases to trimming and J lost 2 bases; unmatched junction nucleotides: 7. The CDR3 is 16 amino acids. Looked up from germline, CDR1 is WSHSY and CDR2 is SAAADI. The CDR3 DNA follows: TGCGCCAGCAGTGAGACCGGACAGGAACACACAGATACGCAGTATTTT. Protein product: CASSETGQEHTDTQYF.

This clone was counted between two and nine times. The chain employs TRBV19 and TRBJ2-1; 12 bases agree with TRBD2. Germline trimming cut 6 bases from V and 6 bases from J; bases unmatched to any gene: 3. The CDR3 loop spans 14 amino acids. CDR1 is LNHDA and CDR2 is SQIVND in the germline V gene (reference sequence). This CDR3 reads CASRLAGGLNEQFF. In DNA form, the CDR3 reads TGTGCCAGTAGACTAGCGGGAGGCCTCAATGAGCAGTTCTTC. The variable domain in full, completed from reference TRBV19 and TRBJ2-1, reads DGGITQSPKYLFRKEGQNVTLSCEQNLNHDAMYWYRQDPGQGLRLIYYSQIVNDFQKGDIAEGYSVSREKKESFPLTVTSAQKNPTAFYLCASRLAGGLNEQFFGPGTRLTVL.

The V gene is TRBV29-1, the J gene TRBJ1-2, with D maybe TRBD1 (5 bases). The germline V and J ends were trimmed by 3 bases and 4 bases, with 9 bases remaining between them. The CDR3 extends over 12 amino acids. CDR1 is SQVTM, CDR2 ANQGSEA, per germline. CDR3 sequence (DNA): TGCAGCGTTGATAGGGACTCCTATGGCTACACCTTC. This sequence encodes CSVDRDSYGYTF.

This clone was seen a few times. The chain joins TRBV2 to TRBJ1-1; D perhaps matches TRBD1 (6 bases). CDR1 SNHLY and CDR2 FYNNEI come from the germline V gene. V gave up 8 bases and J gave up 0 bases, with 13 bases separating them. CDR3 length: 14 residues. CDR3 sequence (DNA): TGTGCCAGCTCCCCAGGGGTCATGAACACTGAAGCTTTCTTT. Translated: CASSPGVMNTEAFF.

This clone came up a few times. The chain links TRBV7-8 to TRBJ2-7; 7 bases fit TRBD2. V was clipped by 5 bases and J by 0 bases; unmatched bases: 10. Germline CDR1 and CDR2: SGHVS and FQNEAQ. The CDR3 sequence is 16 residues long. The CDR3: CASSAKRDPDSYEQYF. CDR3 coding DNA: TGTGCCAGCAGCGCGAAGCGGGACCCAGACTCCTACGAGCAGTACTTC. Using reference TRBV7-8 and TRBJ2-7 for the parts outside the CDR3, the full variable domain is GAGVSQSPRYKVAKRGQDVALRCDPISGHVSLFWYQQALGQGPEFLTYFQNEAQLDKSGLPSDRFFAERPEGSVSTLKIQRTQQEDSAVYLCASSAKRDPDSYEQYFGPGTRLTVT.

The chain has TRBV30 and TRBJ1-4; TRBD1 aligns across 7 bases. V shed 2 bases and J 8 bases; nucleotides not matched to a gene: 8. The CDR3 length is 14 residues. Germline values: CDR1 GTSNPN, CDR2 SVGIG (reference sequence). The CDR3 loop is CAWSLTGLGEKLFF. The CDR3 bases are TGTGCCTGGAGTTTGACAGGGTTAGGGGAAAAACTGTTTTTT.

A note on this clone: Other DNA sequences of this sample code for an identical CDR3. The gene calls are TRBV9 and TRBJ2-1; 10 bases map to TRBD2. Germline trimming cut 3 bases from V and 4 bases from J; bases unmatched to any gene: 4. This CDR3 spans 15 amino acids. Germline CDR1 and CDR2: SGDLS and YYNGEE. The CDR3 nucleotides are TGTGCCAGCAGCGCCAGGACTAGCGGATACAATGAGCAGTTCTTC. This gives the protein CASSARTSGYNEQFF.

This clone has only a few counts. This sequence joins TRBV29-1 and TRBJ1-4; 7 bases map to TRBD1. Germline V gene data show CDR1 as SQVTM and CDR2 as ANQGSEA. The CDR3 is made up of 12 amino acids. V was pared by 7 bases and J by 3 bases, with 2 bases of the junction left unmatched. This CDR3 reads CSGQGSNEKLFF. The CDR3 nucleotides are TGCAGCGGACAGGGCTCTAATGAAAAACTGTTTTTT.

This chain joins TRBV29-1 and TRBJ1-5, with a possible D match to TRBD1 (5 bases). The CDR3 runs to 13 residues. The germline V and J ends were trimmed by 6 bases and 7 bases, with 16 bases remaining between them. In germline, CDR1 is SQVTM, CDR2 ANQGSEA. CDR3 in DNA: TGCAGCGTATCGACTGGGGGGGAGCAGCCCCAGCATTTT. Translated: CSVSTGGEQPQHF.

This chain connects TRBV7-2 to TRBJ2-7, with D perhaps TRBD1 (5 bases). The CDR3 extends over 14 amino acids. The germline V gene encodes CDR1 SGHTA and CDR2 FQGNSA. V gave up 1 base and J gave up 4 bases, with 11 bases separating them. This chain's CDR3 is CASSLVGRVYEQYF. The CDR3, as DNA: TGTGCCAGCAGCTTAGTCGGCAGGGTATACGAGCAGTACTTC.

The chain has TRBV18 and TRBJ2-1; D unclear. CDR1 is KGHSH and CDR2 is LQKENI in the germline V gene. V gave up 3 bases and J gave up 12 bases, with 18 bases separating them. The CDR3 is made up of 14 amino acids. The CDR3 DNA reads as TGTGCCAGCTCACCTACTACTTCGAACTCCGGGCAGTTCTTC. It is translated as CASSPTTSNSGQFF.

The rearrangement uses TRBV5-1 and TRBJ1-2; D is perhaps TRBD1 (5 bases). In germline, CDR1 is SGHRS, CDR2 YFSETQ. V dropped 4 bases and J dropped 8 bases, with 18 bases sitting between them. This CDR3 spans 14 amino acids. This chain's CDR3 is CASSPVEGRSGYTF. Here the CDR3 DNA reads TGCGCCAGCAGCCCCGTAGAGGGGAGGAGCGGCTACACCTTC.

The chain carries TRBV4-3 and TRBJ2-2, with D uncertain. V lost 4 bases and J lost 6, with 12 bases in between. The CDR3 is 14 amino acids. CDR1 is LGHNA and CDR2 is YSLEER in the germline V gene. This CDR3 reads CASSRVPAAGELFF. The CDR3 bases are TGCGCCAGCAGCCGAGTCCCGGCGGCCGGGGAGCTGTTTTTT.